This T cell receptor beta chain came from a study of vaccination and CD4 T cells after COVID-19. Study details: Two doses of either BNT162b2 or mRNA-1273 vaccine went to participants. The study's findings and limits: Median reactive clonotypes, those recognizing SARS-CoV-2, rose from 21 to 38, not significantly.

Treatment noted: roughly 10-day PBMC culture with coronavirus spike peptide pools or control peptides (ViraFEST assay). Gathered ahead of the COVID-19 pandemic (2011-2018) were the CD4+ T cells of the unexposed donor. Four cold-coronavirus spikes and SARS-CoV-2 S/N were the probes applied, cells permitting, to CD4+ T cells from unexposed donors. In the case of this clonotype: Its specificity is not known.

CD4+ T cells that had been cultured provided DNA sequenced with the Oncomine TCR Beta short-read assay. Genomic DNA was drawn out of CD4+ T cells grown in culture. TCRdb processed the PCR reads anew with MiXCR; each CDR3 protein has one entry. In the table there are more than 8,500 distinct CDR3 sequences, less than 80% of which are singletons. The V and J ends lost 2 bases and 3 bases respectively, with 16 bases between them. Germline CDR1 reads LNHNV; CDR2 reads YYDKDF (reference sequence). The CDR3 sequence is 16 residues long. The source is a human donor in good health. Input material: CD4+ T cells from blood, cultured in vitro. The chain joins TRBV15 to TRBJ1-2; D gene ambiguous. The CDR3 here is CATSRPQVRRDYGYTF. Here the CDR3 DNA reads TGTGCCACCAGCAGACCTCAGGTACGCCGGGACTATGGCTACACCTTC.